These 18 T cell receptor beta chains share one sample of origin, sequenced in a study of regulatory dendritic cells for organ transplantation. Allogeneic regulatory or mature dendritic cells were co-cultured for 5 days with CFSE-labeled sorted T cells at 1:10. Here immunoSEQ multiplex PCR was the method, and the copy in TCRdb shows in-frame clones only, minus some. The sample has about 4,200 clones; about three fifths are singletons. No antigen has been assigned to these receptors. The sample was memory CD8+ T cells from blood cultured with regulatory dendritic cells. The subset: CD45RO+ memory T cells. Receptors were obtained from a human donor in good health.

This clone was counted between two and nine times. The chain links TRBV7-9 to TRBJ1-5; D gene uncertain. The CDR3 is 12 amino acids. Looked up from germline, CDR1 is SEHNR and CDR2 is FQNEAQ (reference sequence). Trimming pared 5 bases from V and 2 bases from J, leaving 4 bases between. The chain's CDR3 is CASSRGNQPQHF. CDR3 nucleotide sequence: TGTGCCAGCAGCCGGGGCAATCAGCCCCAGCATTTT.

This clone was seen a single time. V gene TRBV7-2 combines with J gene TRBJ1-2, with D hard to call. This CDR3 has 13 residues. Trimming removed 1 base from V and 3 bases from J, with 6 bases in between. In germline, CDR1 is SGHTA, CDR2 FQGNSA. CDR3 amino acids: CASSLVEDYGYTF. In DNA, the CDR3 is TGTGCCAGCAGCTTAGTCGAGGACTATGGCTACACCTTC. The full variable domain, with the rest looked up from reference TRBV7-2 and TRBJ1-2, is GAGVSQSPSNKVTEKGKDVELRCDPISGHTALYWYRQSLGQGLEFLIYFQGNSAPDKSGLPSDRFSAERTGGSVSTLTIQRTQQEDSAVYLCASSLVEDYGYTFGSGTRLTVV.

The chain links TRBV11-2 to TRBJ2-7; no clear D gene. Germline assignment: CDR1 SGHAT and CDR2 FQNNGV. The CDR3 has 13 amino acids. Trimming removed 5 bases at V and 3 bases at J, with 11 bases between. CDR3 sequence reads: CASSPDGFYEQYF. In DNA form, the CDR3 reads TGTGCCAGCAGCCCAGACGGGTTCTACGAGCAGTACTTC.

The chain joins TRBV6-1 to TRBJ2-6, with D possibly TRBD1 on 6 matching bases. CDR1 is MNHNS, CDR2 SASEGT, per germline. This CDR3 has 15 amino acids. V lost 7 bases and J lost 1, with 11 bases in between. CDR3 nucleotides: TGTGCCAGCACCTCAGGGGTTTCTGGGGCCAACGTCCTGACTTTC. Protein product: CASTSGVSGANVLTF.

The chain joins TRBV15 to TRBJ1-1, with D possibly TRBD1 on 5 matching bases. CDR1 and CDR2 (germline): LNHNV, YYDKDF (reference sequence). The CDR3 runs to 14 residues. Trimming shortened V by 0 bases and J by 1 base, and 6 bases separated the two germline ends. The DNA of the CDR3 is TGTGCCACCAGCAGAGATACAGGGAACACTGAAGCTTTCTTT. The encoded protein is CATSRDTGNTEAFF. The whole variable domain, filled in from reference TRBV15 and TRBJ1-1, reads DAMVIQNPRYQVTQFGKPVTLSCSQTLNHNVMYWYQQKSSQAPKLLFHYYDKDFNNEADTPDNFQSRRPNTSFCFLDIRSPGLGDTAMYLCATSRDTGNTEAFFGQGTRLTVV.

The genes are TRBV6-5 and TRBJ1-2, with 10 bases aligning to TRBD1. The length of the CDR3 is 14 residues. V was clipped by 2 bases and J by 10 bases; unmatched bases: 7. Germline-derived CDR1 and CDR2 are MNHEY and SVGAGI. The CDR3, as DNA: TGTGCCAGCAGTTACCGGGACAGGGGCCCACTCTACACCTTC. It is translated as CASSYRDRGPLYTF.

This clone was picked up a small number of times. Other DNA sequences of this sample code for an identical CDR3. V usage is TRBV7-9 and J usage is TRBJ1-1, with D uncertain. Trimming took off 5 bases at V and 5 bases at J, with 9 bases between the two ends. The CDR3 has 12 amino acids. Germline V lookup: CDR1 SEHNR, CDR2 FQNEAQ (reference sequence). This chain's CDR3 is CASSPGGTEAFF. The CDR3 bases are TGTGCCAGCAGCCCAGGTGGGACTGAAGCTTTCTTT.

This sequence joins TRBV5-6 and TRBJ2-7, with TRBD1 matching 12 bases. The CDR3 contains 14 residues. V lost 6 bases and J lost 6; bases outside the gene matches: 7. Germline V CDR1 and CDR2: SGHDT, YYEEEE. The CDR3 loop reads CASTPGQGAFEQYF. The CDR3 DNA sequence: TGTGCCAGCACCCCGGGACAGGGGGCTTTCGAGCAGTACTTC.

The chain carries TRBV7-9 and TRBJ1-6, with 9 bases that match TRBD1. Germline CDR1 reads SEHNR; CDR2 reads FQNEAQ (reference sequence). The trim removed 9 bases at V and 2 bases at J, leaving 5 bases unmatched. The CDR3 runs to 15 residues. The CDR3 sequence: CASQTGGAYNSPLHF. The CDR3 DNA reads as TGTGCCAGTCAGACAGGGGGAGCCTATAATTCACCCCTCCACTTT.

The rearrangement links TRBV14 to TRBJ2-1, with 7 bases identical to TRBD2. The ends lost 3 bases at V and 9 bases at J; junction bases unmatched: 11. This CDR3 is 15 amino acids long. The germline V gene has CDR1 SGHDN and CDR2 FVKESK. CDR3: CASSQVWGGRSEQFF. CDR3 DNA sequence: TGTGCCAGCAGCCAGGTTTGGGGGGGGAGAAGTGAGCAGTTCTTC. Together with reference TRBV14 and TRBJ2-1, the CDR3 gives the full variable domain: EAGVTQFPSHSVIEKGQTVTLRCDPISGHDNLYWYRRVMGKEIKFLLHFVKESKQDESGMPNNRFLAERTGGTYSTLKVQPAELEDSGVYFCASSQVWGGRSEQFFGPGTRLTVL.

The rearrangement uses TRBV27 and TRBJ2-5; 8 bases align to TRBD2. V was clipped by 0 bases and J by 4 bases; unmatched bases: 7. CDR1 is MNHEY and CDR2 is SMNVEV in the germline V gene (reference sequence). The CDR3 length is 16 residues. CDR3 protein: CASSLSAGGRGETQYF. The CDR3 coding sequence is TGTGCCAGCAGTTTATCGGCGGGGGGCCGGGGAGAGACCCAGTACTTC.

The rearrangement joins TRBV2 to TRBJ2-7; 8 bases map to TRBD2. V shed 11 bases, J shed 2 bases, and the junction held 14 bases outside the gene matches. The germline V gene has CDR1 SNHLY and CDR2 FYNNEI. The CDR3 has 15 residues. The CDR3 DNA sequence: TGTGCCGTTTTCGGGGGGGACACCGACCCCTACGAGCAGTACTTC. This codes for CAVFGGDTDPYEQYF.

In its sample, this clone ranks as medium-sized. The gene calls are TRBV29-1 and TRBJ1-1, with D unclear. V dropped 2 bases and J dropped 6 bases, with 16 bases sitting between them. Germline values: CDR1 SQVTM, CDR2 ANQGSEA. CDR3 length equals 14 residues. The chain's CDR3 is CSVEIPELGAEAFF. In DNA, the CDR3 is TGCAGCGTTGAAATTCCCGAACTAGGCGCTGAAGCTTTCTTT.

Only a few counts were recorded for this clone. The V and J genes are TRBV4-1 and TRBJ1-4; D may be TRBD1 (6 bases). This CDR3 region has 15 residues. Trimming stripped 2 bases from V and 8 bases from J, with 15 bases between. CDR1 and CDR2 (germline): MGHRA, YSYEKL. This CDR3 is CASSQTTGYVEKLFF. Written as DNA, the CDR3 is TGCGCCAGCAGCCAAACTACAGGGTATGTGGAAAAACTGTTTTTT.

J is TRBJ2-2 and V is TRBV5-6, with 8 bases aligning to TRBD1. This CDR3 has 16 amino acids. With 4 bases clipped from V and 6 bases from J, the junction kept 11 bases outside the gene matches. Germline-derived CDR1 and CDR2 are SGHDT and YYEEEE. The CDR3, as DNA: TGTGCCAGCAGCCGGGGTCGGACAGGGCGGGCCGGGGAGCTGTTTTTT. Its translation is CASSRGRTGRAGELFF. The variable domain in full, with the rest retrieved from reference TRBV5-6 and TRBJ2-2, is DAGVTQSPTHLIKTRGQQVTLRCSPKSGHDTVSWYQQALGQGPQFIFQYYEEEERQRGNFPDRFSGHQFPNYSSELNVNALLLGDSALYLCASSRGRTGRAGELFFGEGSRLTVL.

The chain couples TRBV27 to TRBJ2-1; 11 bases map to TRBD2. The CDR3 has 16 residues. CDR1 is MNHEY, CDR2 SMNVEV, per germline (reference sequence). V was clipped by 2 bases and J by 5 bases; unmatched bases: 5. This chain's CDR3 is CASSLPLAGGNNEQFF. The CDR3 DNA sequence: TGTGCCAGCAGTTTACCGCTAGCGGGGGGCAACAATGAGCAGTTCTTC.

The rearrangement links TRBV15 to TRBJ2-2; no firm D call. V was pared by 0 bases and J by 6 bases, with 14 bases between. CDR3 length equals 16 residues. The germline CDR1 and CDR2 sequences are LNHNV and YYDKDF (reference sequence). CDR3 loop: CATSRDRGEKAGELFF. The CDR3 DNA reads as TGTGCCACCAGCAGAGATCGCGGAGAGAAGGCCGGGGAGCTGTTTTTT.

The rearrangement links TRBV18 to TRBJ1-2; the D gene is possibly TRBD1 (5 bases). The CDR3 contains 15 residues. The V and J ends lost 1 base and 0 bases respectively, with 9 bases between them. CDR1 and CDR2 from the germline V gene are KGHSH and LQKENI. For the CDR3, the DNA is TGTGCCAGCTCACCACTTCAGGGATCTAACTATGGCTACACCTTC. It is translated as CASSPLQGSNYGYTF.